The 21 T cell receptor beta chains below all came from one sample that was sequenced in a study of blood T cell repertoires in COVID-19. Repertoires were generated with immunoSEQ multiplex PCR, while TCRdb's copy carries only in-frame clones and drops some. The sample holds 200,000 to 250,000 clones, over 75% seen once. Specimen: PBMCs or T cells enriched from blood (not recorded which). The receptors were sampled from a woman in her thirties who had been exposed to COVID-19.

The chain recombines TRBV5-1 with TRBJ2-5; 7 nucleotides align to TRBD2. This CDR3 has 16 amino acids. Unmatched junction bases numbered 7, after V lost 0 bases and J lost 2 bases. Per germline, CDR1 SGHRS and CDR2 YFSETQ. The CDR3 nucleotides read TGCGCCAGCAGCTTGGCCCCGAGCGGGGCACAAGAGACCCAGTACTTC. This translates into CASSLAPSGAQETQYF.

This chain joins TRBV24-1 and TRBJ1-3; D might be TRBD1 (5 bases). Trimming took off 5 bases at V and 0 bases at J, with 16 bases between the two ends. The CDR3 totals 17 residues. Per the germline V gene, CDR1 is KGHDR and CDR2 is SFDVKD. The CDR3 nucleotides read TGTGCCACCAGTGTCCCCTGGGGACTGAACTCTGGAAACACCATATATTTT. This gives the protein CATSVPWGLNSGNTIYF.

The chain links TRBV7-9 to TRBJ2-3; D possibly corresponds to TRBD2 (5 bases). This CDR3 has 15 residues. Germline values: CDR1 SEHNR, CDR2 FQNEAQ (reference sequence). V was shortened by 3 bases and J by 4 bases, with 14 bases between the two germline ends. The CDR3 region has the DNA TGTGCCAGCAGCTTGTCCGTGGGAGCAGCAGATACGCAGTATTTT. This gives the protein CASSLSVGAADTQYF.

The chain carries TRBV28 and TRBJ1-1, with TRBD1 as a possible D gene (6 bases). V lost 6 bases, J lost 5 bases, and 22 bases lay in between. The CDR3 totals 16 residues. Germline CDR1 reads MDHEN; CDR2 reads SYDVKM. The CDR3 is CASRIQSSGVRTEAFF. In DNA form, the CDR3 reads TGTGCCAGCAGAATTCAGTCTTCAGGGGTCAGGACTGAAGCTTTCTTT.

The chain carries TRBV29-1 and TRBJ1-1; D is unclear. The germline V gene encodes CDR1 SQVTM and CDR2 ANQGSEA. This CDR3 contains 12 residues. The V gene lost 7 bases and the J gene lost 0 bases, with 9 bases spanning the gap. The CDR3 reads CSGTLLNTEAFF. The CDR3 region has the DNA TGCAGCGGCACTCTTTTGAACACTGAAGCTTTCTTT.

This sequence joins TRBV3-1 (or the pseudogene TRBV3-2) and TRBJ2-3; 9 bases agree with TRBD2. The CDR3 length is 16 residues. Per the germline V gene, CDR1 is LGHDT and CDR2 is YNNKEL (reference sequence). V shed 7 bases, J shed 2 bases, and the junction held 10 bases outside the gene matches. CDR3 residues: CASTPTLAGSTDTQYF. The CDR3 region has the DNA TGTGCCAGCACACCAACTCTAGCGGGGTCCACAGATACGCAGTATTTT.

The chain is built from TRBV14 and TRBJ2-1; a weak D match, TRBD2 (6 bases). Germline CDR1 SGHDN, CDR2 FVKESK. Deletions cut 0 bases from V and 12 bases from J, with 9 bases between. The CDR3 runs 12 residues. The CDR3 DNA is TGTGCCAGCAGCCAAGACGGGGGTAGGCAGTTCTTC. Translated, it gives CASSQDGGRQFF.

The rearrangement joins TRBV19 to TRBJ1-1; D is unresolved. The CDR3 runs to 11 residues. Germline-derived CDR1 and CDR2 are LNHDA and SQIVND (reference sequence). The ends were cut back, 8 bases at V and 3 bases at J, with 7 bases in the middle. CDR3 amino acids: CASGGYTEAFF. CDR3 sequence (DNA): TGTGCCAGTGGAGGGTACACTGAAGCTTTCTTT.

The chain links TRBV4-2 to TRBJ1-2; 7 nucleotides align to TRBD1. This CDR3 is built from 14 residues. The germline CDR1 and CDR2 sequences are LGHNA and YNFKEQ. Losses at the gene ends were 4 bases for V and 11 bases for J; bases not matched to a gene: 13. DNA of the CDR3: TGTGCCAGCAGCCCTACAGGGGAACGGAGGGGGTACACCTTC. Amino acids: CASSPTGERRGYTF.

This chain joins TRBV30 and TRBJ2-1; 11 bases line up with TRBD2. Germline V gene sequence: CDR1 GTSNPN, CDR2 SVGIG (reference sequence). The length of the CDR3 is 15 residues. V dropped 3 bases and J dropped 6; count of bases not matched to a gene: 7. The CDR3 reads CAWSQGLAGGNEQFF. CDR3 DNA sequence: TGTGCCTGGAGCCAGGGGCTAGCGGGAGGCAATGAGCAGTTCTTC.

This clone was found once. The rearrangement links TRBV10-3 to TRBJ2-5; 7 bases agree with TRBD1. Germline assignment: CDR1 ENHRY and CDR2 SYGVKD. V lost 3 bases, J lost 5 bases, and 6 bases stayed unmatched. This CDR3 region has 14 residues. CDR3 coding DNA: TGTGCCATCAGTGACGGGGTACAGGGGGAGACCCAGTACTTC. This codes for CAISDGVQGETQYF.

This sequence joins TRBV3-1 (or the pseudogene TRBV3-2) and TRBJ1-1, with a tentative D call TRBD1 (5 bases). Trimming removed 1 base from V and 7 bases from J, with 10 bases in between. Germline V lookup: CDR1 LGHDT, CDR2 YNNKEL (reference sequence). This CDR3 has 13 amino acids. The CDR3 bases are TGTGCCAGCAGCCAAGGACAGAACCTTGAAGCTTTCTTT. It yields the protein CASSQGQNLEAFF.

The chain links TRBV4-1 to TRBJ2-5, with TRBD2 matching over 7 bases. Trimming took 3 bases from V and 3 from J; bases not matched to a gene: 4. This CDR3 contains 14 residues. The germline V gene has CDR1 MGHRA and CDR2 YSYEKL. Written as DNA, the CDR3 is TGCGCCAGCAGCCACAGTGGGAGGGAAGAGACCCAGTACTTC. Translated: CASSHSGREETQYF.

The V gene is TRBV5-1, the J gene TRBJ2-7, with a tentative D call TRBD1 (6 bases). Germline assignment: CDR1 SGHRS and CDR2 YFSETQ. V dropped 0 bases and J dropped 4 bases, with 14 bases sitting between them. The CDR3 totals 15 residues. The CDR3 protein is CASSLDGGYVYEQYF. In DNA form, the CDR3 reads TGCGCCAGCAGCTTGGATGGGGGCTACGTTTACGAGCAGTACTTC.

The V gene is TRBV14, the J gene TRBJ1-1; 8 bases line up with TRBD1. Trimming cost V 7 bases and J 5 bases; bases outside gene matches: 6. The CDR3 runs 13 residues. Germline CDR1 reads SGHDN; CDR2 reads FVKESK. The CDR3 loop is CASTRGRFTEAFF. CDR3 DNA: TGTGCCAGCACCAGGGGGCGATTTACTGAAGCTTTCTTT.

The chain carries TRBV6-5 and TRBJ2-1, with TRBD1 as a possible D gene (6 bases). The CDR3 sequence is 14 residues long. V was shortened by 5 bases and J by 3 bases, with 11 bases between the two germline ends. Germline V lookup: CDR1 MNHEY, CDR2 SVGAGI. In nucleotides, the CDR3 is TGTGCCAGCAGTCCTCAGGGGAACTACAATGAGCAGTTCTTC. Its protein is CASSPQGNYNEQFF.

The rearrangement links TRBV4-1 to TRBJ2-1; no reliable D call. There are 13 residues in the CDR3. From germline, CDR1 is MGHRA and CDR2 YSYEKL. The V gene lost 4 bases and the J gene lost 7 bases, with 11 bases spanning the gap. The CDR3 region is CASSLEIRNEQFF. CDR3 nucleotides: TGCGCCAGCAGCCTAGAAATCCGGAATGAGCAGTTCTTC.

A single count supports this clone. This rearrangement joins TRBV5-1 to TRBJ2-7; D possibly corresponds to TRBD2 (6 bases). Germline V gene lookup returns CDR1 SGHRS and CDR2 YFSETQ. CDR3 length: 14 residues. V shed 3 bases and J shed 5 bases, with 15 bases lying between them. The chain's CDR3 is CASSWRGRSDEQYF. The CDR3 DNA is TGCGCCAGCAGCTGGAGGGGACGGTCGGACGAGCAGTACTTC.

The chain combines TRBV30 with TRBJ2-1; 9 positions match TRBD1. J lost 1 base, V lost 5 bases, and 12 bases had no gene match. In germline, CDR1 is GTSNPN, CDR2 SVGIG (reference sequence). The length of the CDR3 is 17 residues. In DNA, the CDR3 is TGTGCCTGGCTCCCGGGACAGGGATTGGCGTCCTACAATGAGCAGTTCTTC. It yields the protein CAWLPGQGLASYNEQFF.

This chain links TRBV9 with TRBJ2-7; D is perhaps TRBD2 (5 bases). The CDR3 covers 15 residues. Germline CDR1 is SGDLS and CDR2 is YYNGEE. Trimming stripped 4 bases from V and 2 bases from J, with 16 bases between. CDR3: CASSPRAEPPYEQYF. The DNA of the CDR3 is TGTGCCAGCAGCCCGAGAGCGGAGCCACCCTACGAGCAGTACTTC.

This clone has more than one count but fewer than ten. V usage is TRBV2 and J usage is TRBJ1-6; 10 bases are a match to TRBD1. After removal of 5 bases from V and 7 bases from J, the junction contained 5 bases not matched to a gene. The CDR3 loop spans 15 amino acids. Germline CDR1 reads SNHLY; CDR2 reads FYNNEI. The CDR3: CASSFPDRGNSPLHF. The CDR3 DNA reads as TGTGCCAGCAGTTTCCCGGACAGGGGGAATTCACCCCTCCACTTT.